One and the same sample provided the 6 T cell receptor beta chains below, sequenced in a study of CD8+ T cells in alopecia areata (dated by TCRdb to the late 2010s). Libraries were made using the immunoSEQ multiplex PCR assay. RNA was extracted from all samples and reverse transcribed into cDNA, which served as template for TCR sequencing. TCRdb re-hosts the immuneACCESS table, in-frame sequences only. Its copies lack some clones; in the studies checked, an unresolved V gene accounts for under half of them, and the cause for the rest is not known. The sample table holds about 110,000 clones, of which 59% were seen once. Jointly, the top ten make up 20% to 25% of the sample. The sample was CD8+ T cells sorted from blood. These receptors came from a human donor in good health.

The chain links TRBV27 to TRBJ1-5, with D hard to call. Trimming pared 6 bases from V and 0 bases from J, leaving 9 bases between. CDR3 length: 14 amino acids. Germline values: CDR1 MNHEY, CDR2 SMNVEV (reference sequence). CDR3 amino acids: CASSPYYSNQPQHF. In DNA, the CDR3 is TGTGCCAGCAGCCCGTACTATAGCAATCAGCCCCAGCATTTT.

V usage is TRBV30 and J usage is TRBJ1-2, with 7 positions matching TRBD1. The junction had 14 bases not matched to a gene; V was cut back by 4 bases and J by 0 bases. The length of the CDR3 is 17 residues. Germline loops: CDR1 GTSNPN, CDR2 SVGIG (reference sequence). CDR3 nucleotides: TGTGCCTGGAAGGTGTGGGACAGCCCCTTTTCTAACTATGGCTACACCTTC. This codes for CAWKVWDSPFSNYGYTF.

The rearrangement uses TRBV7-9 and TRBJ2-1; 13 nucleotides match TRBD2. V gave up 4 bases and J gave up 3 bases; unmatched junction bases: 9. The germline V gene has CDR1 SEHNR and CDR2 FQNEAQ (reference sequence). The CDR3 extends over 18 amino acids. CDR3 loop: CASSSPTSGGWVYNEQFF. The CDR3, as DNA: TGTGCCAGCAGCTCGCCGACTAGCGGGGGGTGGGTCTACAATGAGCAGTTCTTC.

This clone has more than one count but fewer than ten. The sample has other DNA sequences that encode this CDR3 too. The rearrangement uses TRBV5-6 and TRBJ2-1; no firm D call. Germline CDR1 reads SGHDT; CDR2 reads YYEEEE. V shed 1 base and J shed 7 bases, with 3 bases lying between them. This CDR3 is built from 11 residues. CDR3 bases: TGTGCCAGCAGCTTGTCTAATGAGCAGTTCTTC. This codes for CASSLSNEQFF.

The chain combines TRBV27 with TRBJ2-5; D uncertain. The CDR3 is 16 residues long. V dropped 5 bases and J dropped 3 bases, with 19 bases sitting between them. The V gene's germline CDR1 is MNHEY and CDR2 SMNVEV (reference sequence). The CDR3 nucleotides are TGTGCCAGCAGTCCTCTAAAGAGCGAGACCGAAGAGACCCAGTACTTC. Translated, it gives CASSPLKSETEETQYF.

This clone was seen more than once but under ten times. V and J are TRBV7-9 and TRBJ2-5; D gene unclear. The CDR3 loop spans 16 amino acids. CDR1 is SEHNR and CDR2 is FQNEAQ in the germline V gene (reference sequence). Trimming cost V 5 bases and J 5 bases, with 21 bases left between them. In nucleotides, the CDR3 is TGTGCCAGCAGCCAGAGTGACCCGAGCTCCGGGGAGACCCAGTACTTC. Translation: CASSQSDPSSGETQYF.